This T cell receptor (beta chain) emerged from a study of control samples from healthy donors and cancer patients. Sequencing was performed with immunoSEQ multiplex PCR; in TCRdb, only in-frame clones are kept and a portion is missing. The repertoire includes around 42,000 clones, approximately 94% of them detected once, and 20% to 30% sits in the top ten. The CDR3 spans 11 residues. V lost 8 bases to trimming and J lost 4 bases, with 8 bases between them. The clonotype originates from a man aged 55 to 69 in good health. The V and J genes are TRBV12-3 or TRBV12-4 and TRBJ1-2; weak D call: TRBD1 (5 bases). The specimen sequenced was blood. This CDR3 reads CASGQGYGYTF. The CDR3 DNA reads TGTGCCAGCGGGCAGGGCTATGGCTACACCTTC.